Below, 8 T cell receptor beta chains from the same sample are listed, as sequenced in a study of blood T cells in healthy people across ages (dated by TCRdb to the mid-2010s). Library preparation employed 5' RACE. Instrument on record: Illumina HiSeq 2500. A second PCR of roughly 6 to 11 cycles was run with a J-beta primer mix and a sample-barcoded 5' primer. Using fastp at Q25 and MiXCR, TCRdb reprocessed the public reads and kept productive beta chains. Each entry merges the rows of one CDR3 protein and shows their most common DNA and genes. The sample table records about a million distinct CDR3 sequences; approximately 50% of these occur just once. The ten most abundant clones make up about a fifth of the sample. Sequencing input: blood. The receptors were gathered from a woman in her fifties or sixties in good health.

This clonotype was recorded a few times. CDR3 residues: CAWSRDRGHEQYF. The DNA for the CDR3 is TGTGCCTGGAGCCGGGACAGGGGTCACGAGCAGTACTTC. The chain carries TRBV30 and TRBJ2-7, with 10 bases lining up with TRBD1. The CDR3 is 13 amino acids. Per germline, CDR1 GTSNPN and CDR2 SVGIG (reference sequence). V was clipped by 3 bases and J by 5 bases; unmatched bases: 4.

In its sample, this clonotype was seen a few times. The V call is TRBV28, the J call TRBJ2-7; 10 positions match TRBD2. Germline CDR1 and CDR2: MDHEN and SYDVKM. The CDR3 has 15 amino acids. V trimming: 4 bases; J trimming: 3 bases; junction bases outside the gene matches: 6. This chain's CDR3 is CASSSGTSVYYEQYF. CDR3 in DNA: TGTGCCAGCAGTTCCGGGACTAGCGTATACTACGAGCAGTACTTC.

The chain uses TRBV20-1 and TRBJ1-6, with 9 bases fitting TRBD1. This CDR3 is 13 amino acids long. Germline V gene data show CDR1 as DFQATT and CDR2 as SNEGSKA (reference sequence). V lost 6 bases and J lost 7; bases outside the gene matches: 4. CDR3 protein: CSAATGGNSPLHF. The CDR3 bases are TGCAGTGCCGCGACAGGGGGGAATTCACCCCTCCACTTT.

The sample holds many counts of this clonotype. The chain links TRBV7-2 to TRBJ2-7; D remains unclear. Trimming took 3 bases from V and 0 from J, leaving 6 bases between them. The CDR3 loop spans 13 amino acids. Germline V gives CDR1 SGHTA, CDR2 FQGNSA. This chain's CDR3 is CASSFTDSYEQYF. CDR3 bases: TGTGCCAGCAGCTTTACTGACTCCTACGAGCAGTACTTC. Full variable domain (outside the CDR3, taken from reference TRBV7-2 and TRBJ2-7): GAGVSQSPSNKVTEKGKDVELRCDPISGHTALYWYRQSLGQGLEFLIYFQGNSAPDKSGLPSDRFSAERTGGSVSTLTIQRTQQEDSAVYLCASSFTDSYEQYFGPGTRLTVT.

This clonotype was picked up one time. This chain uses TRBV7-2 with TRBJ2-3, with 12 nucleotides matching TRBD2. The CDR3 is 14 amino acids. CDR1 and CDR2 (germline): SGHTA, FQGNSA. Trimming took 8 bases from V and 7 from J; bases not matched to a gene: 7. CDR3 coding DNA: TGTGCCAGCGGCCGGACTAGCGGGACGAATACGCAGTATTTT. As protein: CASGRTSGTNTQYF.

V and J are TRBV12-3 or TRBV12-4 and TRBJ2-7; TRBD2 agrees at 8 bases. V was pared by 8 bases and J by 6 bases, with 6 bases of the junction left unmatched. CDR3 length equals 12 residues. DNA of the CDR3: TGTGCCAGCTCGGCGGGAGGCTCCGAGCAGTACTTC. Its protein product is CASSAGGSEQYF.

The chain has TRBV6-2 or TRBV6-3 and TRBJ2-5; 7 bases fit TRBD2. Matching the DNA end better, TRBJ2-7 makes the J call doubtful. Germline V gene sequence: CDR1 MNHEY, CDR2 SVGEGT. This CDR3 comprises 15 residues. DNA for the CDR3: TGTGCCAGCAGTTCTAGCGGAGGGGCTATCTACGAGCAGTACTTC. Protein sequence: CASSSSGGAIYEQYF.

This clonotype appeared a few times. The junction differs from germline at one of its ends, possibly a read error. The gene calls are TRBV5-1 and TRBJ2-7; D unclear. CDR1 and CDR2 (germline): SGHRS, YFSETQ. The CDR3 sequence is 18 residues long. The CDR3 DNA sequence: TGCGCCAGCAGCTTGGTTTTTACTCGGGCAGCCTCCTCCTCCGAGCAGTACTTC. Residues: CASSLVFTRAASSSEQYF.